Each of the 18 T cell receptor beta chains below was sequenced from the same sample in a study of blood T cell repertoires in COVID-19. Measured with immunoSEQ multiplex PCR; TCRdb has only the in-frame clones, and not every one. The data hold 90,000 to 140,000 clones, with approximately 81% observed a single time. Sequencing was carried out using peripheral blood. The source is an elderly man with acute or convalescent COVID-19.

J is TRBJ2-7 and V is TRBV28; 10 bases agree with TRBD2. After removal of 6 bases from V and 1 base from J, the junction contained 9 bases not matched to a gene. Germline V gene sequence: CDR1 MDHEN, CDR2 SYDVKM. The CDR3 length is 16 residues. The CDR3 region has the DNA TGTGCCAGCAGCATCTCCGGACTAGCGGTTTCCTACGAGCAGTACTTC. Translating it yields CASSISGLAVSYEQYF.

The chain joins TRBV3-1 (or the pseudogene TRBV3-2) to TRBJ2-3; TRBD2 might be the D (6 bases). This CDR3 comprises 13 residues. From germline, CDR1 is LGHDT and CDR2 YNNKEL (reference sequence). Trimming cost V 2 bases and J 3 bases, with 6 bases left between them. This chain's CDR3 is CASSQLATDTQYF. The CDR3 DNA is TGTGCCAGCAGCCAACTAGCGACAGATACGCAGTATTTT.

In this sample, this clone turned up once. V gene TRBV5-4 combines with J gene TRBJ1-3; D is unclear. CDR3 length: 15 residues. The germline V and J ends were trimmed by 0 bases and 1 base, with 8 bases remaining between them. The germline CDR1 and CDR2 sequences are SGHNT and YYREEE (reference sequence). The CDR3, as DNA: TGTGCCAGCAGCTTGGTGGCAGCGTCTGGAAACACCATATATTTT. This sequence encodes CASSLVAASGNTIYF.

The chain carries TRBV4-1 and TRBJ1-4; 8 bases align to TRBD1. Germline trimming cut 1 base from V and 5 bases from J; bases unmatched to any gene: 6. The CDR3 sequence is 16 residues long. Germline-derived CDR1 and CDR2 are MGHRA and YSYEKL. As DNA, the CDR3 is TGCGCCAGCAGCCAAGTCGCAGGGGGCTCGAATGAAAAACTGTTTTTT. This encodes CASSQVAGGSNEKLFF.

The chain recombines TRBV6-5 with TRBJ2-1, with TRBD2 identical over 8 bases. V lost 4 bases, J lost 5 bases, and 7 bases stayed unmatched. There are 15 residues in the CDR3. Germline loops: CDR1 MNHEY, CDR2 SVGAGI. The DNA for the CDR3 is TGTGCCAGCAGTTCGAAGCGGGAGATCCACAATGAGCAGTTCTTC. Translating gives CASSSKREIHNEQFF.

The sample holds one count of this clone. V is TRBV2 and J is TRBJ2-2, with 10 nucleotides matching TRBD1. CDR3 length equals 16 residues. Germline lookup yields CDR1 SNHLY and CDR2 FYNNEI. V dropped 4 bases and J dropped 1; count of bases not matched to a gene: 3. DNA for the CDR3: TGTGCCAGCAGTGGGGGGACAGGGGAGAACACCGGGGAGCTGTTTTTT. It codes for CASSGGTGENTGELFF.

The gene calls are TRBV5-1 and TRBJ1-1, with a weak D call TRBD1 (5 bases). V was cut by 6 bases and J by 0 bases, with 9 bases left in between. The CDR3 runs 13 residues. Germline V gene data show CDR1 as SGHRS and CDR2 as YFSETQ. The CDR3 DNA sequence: TGCGCCAGCATGCGGGGCATGAACACTGAAGCTTTCTTT. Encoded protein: CASMRGMNTEAFF.

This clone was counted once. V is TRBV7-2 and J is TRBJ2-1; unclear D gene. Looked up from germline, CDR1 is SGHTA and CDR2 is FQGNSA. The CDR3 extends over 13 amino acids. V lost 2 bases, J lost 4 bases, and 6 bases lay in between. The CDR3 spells CASSLPAYNEQFF. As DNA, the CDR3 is TGTGCCAGCAGCTTACCCGCGTACAATGAGCAGTTCTTC.

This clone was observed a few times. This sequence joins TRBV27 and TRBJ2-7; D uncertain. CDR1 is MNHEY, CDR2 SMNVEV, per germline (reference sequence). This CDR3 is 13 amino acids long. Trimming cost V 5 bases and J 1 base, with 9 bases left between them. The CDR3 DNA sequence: TGTGCCAGCAGTGTACAAATTTCCTACGAGCAGTACTTC. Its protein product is CASSVQISYEQYF.

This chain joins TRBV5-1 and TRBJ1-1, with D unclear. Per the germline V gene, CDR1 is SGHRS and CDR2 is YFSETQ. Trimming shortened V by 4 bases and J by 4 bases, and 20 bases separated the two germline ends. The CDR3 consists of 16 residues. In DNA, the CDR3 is TGCGCCAGCAGCCCAGGAGCAGCCGGGGATGGCACTGAAGCTTTCTTT. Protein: CASSPGAAGDGTEAFF.

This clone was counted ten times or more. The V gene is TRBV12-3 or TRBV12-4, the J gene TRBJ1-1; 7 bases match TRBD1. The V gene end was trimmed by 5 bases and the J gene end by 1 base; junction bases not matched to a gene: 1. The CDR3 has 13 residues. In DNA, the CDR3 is TGTGCCAGCAGTCGACAGGGGAACACTGAAGCTTTCTTT. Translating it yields CASSRQGNTEAFF.

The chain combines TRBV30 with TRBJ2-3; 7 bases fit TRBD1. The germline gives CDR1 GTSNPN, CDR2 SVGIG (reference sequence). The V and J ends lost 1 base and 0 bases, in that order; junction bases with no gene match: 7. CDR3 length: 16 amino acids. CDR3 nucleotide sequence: TGTGCCTGGAGTGCCCTAGGGGGCGGGAGCACAGATACGCAGTATTTT. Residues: CAWSALGGGSTDTQYF.

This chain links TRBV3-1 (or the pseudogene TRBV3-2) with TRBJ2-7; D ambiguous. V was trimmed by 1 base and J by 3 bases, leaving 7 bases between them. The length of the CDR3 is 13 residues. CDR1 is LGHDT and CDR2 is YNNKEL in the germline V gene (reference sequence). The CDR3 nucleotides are TGTGCCAGCAGCCAAGCGCGGAACTACGAGCAGTACTTC. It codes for CASSQARNYEQYF.

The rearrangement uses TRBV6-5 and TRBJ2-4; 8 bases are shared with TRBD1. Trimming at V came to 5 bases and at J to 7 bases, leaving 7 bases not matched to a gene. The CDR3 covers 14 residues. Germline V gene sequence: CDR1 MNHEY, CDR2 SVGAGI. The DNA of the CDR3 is TGTGCCAGCAGTCCCAGGGGGCGGAGGAACATTCAGTACTTC. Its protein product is CASSPRGRRNIQYF.

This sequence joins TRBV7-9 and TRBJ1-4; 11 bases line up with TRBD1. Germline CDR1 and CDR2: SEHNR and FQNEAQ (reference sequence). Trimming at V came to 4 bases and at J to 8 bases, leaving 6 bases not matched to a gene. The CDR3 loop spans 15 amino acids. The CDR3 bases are TGTGCCAGCAGCTACCAGGACAGGGGGCGAGAAAAACTGTTTTTT. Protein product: CASSYQDRGREKLFF.

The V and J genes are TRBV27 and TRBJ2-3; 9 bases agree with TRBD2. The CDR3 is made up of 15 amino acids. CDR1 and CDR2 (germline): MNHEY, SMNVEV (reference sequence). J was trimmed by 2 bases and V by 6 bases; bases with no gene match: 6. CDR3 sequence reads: CASSLAGTTTDTQYF. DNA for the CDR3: TGTGCCAGCAGCCTAGCGGGAACTACCACAGATACGCAGTATTTT.

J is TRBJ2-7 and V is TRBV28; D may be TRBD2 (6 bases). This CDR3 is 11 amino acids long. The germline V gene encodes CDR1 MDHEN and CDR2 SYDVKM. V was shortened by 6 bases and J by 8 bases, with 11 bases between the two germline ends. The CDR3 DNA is TGTGCCAGCAGCTCGGAGGGTAAGCAGTACTTC. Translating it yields CASSSEGKQYF.

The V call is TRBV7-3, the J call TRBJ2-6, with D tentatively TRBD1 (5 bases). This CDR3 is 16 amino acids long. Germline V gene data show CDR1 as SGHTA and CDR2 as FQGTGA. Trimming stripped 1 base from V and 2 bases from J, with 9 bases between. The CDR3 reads CASSLIGRAGANVLTF. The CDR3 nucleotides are TGTGCCAGCAGCTTAATCGGCAGGGCTGGGGCCAACGTCCTGACTTTC.